This paragraph reports one T cell receptor beta chain. Its antigen is unidentified. This same CDR3 is encoded by further DNA sequences in the sample. Terminally differentiated effector memory CD45RA+ cells were excluded by CCR7 positive selection of CD45RO-negative cells. Germline lookup yields CDR1 MDHEN and CDR2 SYDVKM. The CDR3 runs to 14 residues. V was trimmed by 3 bases and J by 3 bases, leaving 10 bases between them. Sequencing was performed with immunoSEQ multiplex PCR; in TCRdb, only in-frame clones are kept and a portion is missing. The table shows about 2.1 million clones, with roughly 93% occurring only once. This record belongs to a study of shared clonotypes between healthy human individuals. Study-wide findings and caveats: Measured sharing among donors was expected to vary with sequencing depth.

The TCR was taken from a young man in good health. Some clones in this sample may be carry-over from other donors' samples. This chain links TRBV28 with TRBJ2-3; maybe TRBD1 (6 bases). The sequencing sample was made of naive CD8+ T cells from PBMCs. In DNA, the CDR3 is TGTGCCAGCAGTTTGGGGCAGGGGACAGATACGCAGTATTTT. Protein: CASSLGQGTDTQYF.